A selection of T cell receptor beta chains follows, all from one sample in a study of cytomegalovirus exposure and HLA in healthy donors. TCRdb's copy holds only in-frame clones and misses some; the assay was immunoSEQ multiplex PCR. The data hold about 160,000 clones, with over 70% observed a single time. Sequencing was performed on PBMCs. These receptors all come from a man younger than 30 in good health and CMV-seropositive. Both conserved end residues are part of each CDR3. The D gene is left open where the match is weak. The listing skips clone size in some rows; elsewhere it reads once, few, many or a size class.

CDR3aa: CASSPGLAGSNEQFF
CDR3nt: TGTGCCAGCAGCCCGGGACTAGCGGGGTCCAATGAGCAGTTCTTC
j_gene: TRBJ2-1
abundance: .
d_gene: TRBD2
v_gene: TRBV9

CDR3aa: CASSQAGTGSYEQYF
CDR3nt: TGTGCCAGCAGCCAAGCCGGTACAGGCTCCTACGAGCAGTACTTC
j_gene: TRBJ2-7
abundance: once
d_gene: .
v_gene: TRBV4-2

CDR3aa: CASSLGRPSYNEQFF
CDR3nt: TGTGCCAGCTCACTAGGGAGGCCTTCCTACAATGAGCAGTTCTTC
j_gene: TRBJ2-1
abundance: .
d_gene: .
v_gene: TRBV18

CDR3aa: CASSQAVSRDLSREAFF
CDR3nt: TGTGCCAGCAGCCAAGCGGTCTCCAGGGATCTGTCGCGCGAAGCTTTCTTT
j_gene: TRBJ1-1
abundance: .
d_gene: .
v_gene: TRBV14

CDR3aa: CASSLGSGRVVEQFF
CDR3nt: TGCGCCAGCAGCTTGGGTAGCGGGAGGGTAGTTGAGCAGTTCTTC
j_gene: TRBJ2-1
abundance: .
d_gene: TRBD2
v_gene: TRBV5-1

CDR3aa: CASTRHGGDNTIYF
CDR3nt: TGTGCCAGTACCAGGCATGGGGGCGATAACACCATATATTTT
j_gene: TRBJ1-3
abundance: .
d_gene: .
v_gene: TRBV19

CDR3aa: CAWSVMEGTEAFF
CDR3nt: TGTGCCTGGAGTGTTATGGAGGGCACTGAAGCTTTCTTT
j_gene: TRBJ1-1
abundance: .
d_gene: .
v_gene: TRBV30

CDR3aa: CASSPEARTSGRATDTQYF
CDR3nt: TGCGCCAGCAGCCCAGAAGCCAGGACTAGCGGGAGGGCCACAGATACGCAGTATTTT
j_gene: TRBJ2-3
abundance: .
d_gene: TRBD2
v_gene: TRBV5-1

CDR3aa: CASSFALVAGADYEQYF
CDR3nt: TGTGCCAGCAGCTTTGCTCTGGTGGCGGGAGCAGACTACGAGCAGTACTTC
j_gene: TRBJ2-7
abundance: .
d_gene: TRBD2
v_gene: TRBV5-8

CDR3aa: CASSLASGSQETQYF
CDR3nt: TGTGCCAGCAGTTTGGCTAGCGGGAGCCAAGAGACCCAGTACTTC
j_gene: TRBJ2-5
abundance: .
d_gene: TRBD2
v_gene: TRBV6-4

CDR3aa: CASSGGTVNTEAFF
CDR3nt: TGTGCCAGCAGTGGAGGGACGGTGAACACTGAAGCTTTCTTT
j_gene: TRBJ1-1
abundance: few
d_gene: .
v_gene: TRBV6-5

CDR3aa: CASSLERSTEAFF
CDR3nt: TGTGCCAGCAGTCTGGAAAGGAGCACTGAAGCTTTCTTT
j_gene: TRBJ1-1
abundance: .
d_gene: .
v_gene: TRBV27

CDR3aa: CASSPKLAGVNFGGEQFF
CDR3nt: TGTGCCAGCAGCCCTAAACTAGCGGGAGTGAATTTTGGTGGTGAGCAGTTCTTC
j_gene: TRBJ2-1
abundance: .
d_gene: TRBD2
v_gene: TRBV14

CDR3aa: CASSLRLAGVREQYF
CDR3nt: TGTGCCAGCAGCTTAAGACTAGCGGGGGTACGCGAGCAGTACTTC
j_gene: TRBJ2-7
abundance: few
d_gene: TRBD2
v_gene: TRBV7-8

CDR3aa: CASSLEGGRPDGGGSPLHF
CDR3nt: TGCGCCAGCAGCTTAGAAGGGGGCAGACCAGACGGGGGAGGCTCACCCCTCCACTTT
j_gene: TRBJ1-6
abundance: .
d_gene: TRBD1
v_gene: TRBV5-1

CDR3aa: CASSNPGGAAFF
CDR3nt: TGTGCCAGCAGTAATCCAGGGGGCGCGGCTTTCTTT
j_gene: TRBJ1-1
abundance: .
d_gene: TRBD1
v_gene: TRBV6-6

CDR3aa: CASSAQGSITYEQYF
CDR3nt: TGTGCCAGCAGCGCACAGGGCTCTATAACCTACGAGCAGTACTTC
j_gene: TRBJ2-7
abundance: .
d_gene: .
v_gene: TRBV27

CDR3aa: CASSLAAGGDEQFF
CDR3nt: TGTGCCAGCAGCTTAGCAGCGGGCGGGGACGAGCAGTTCTTC
j_gene: TRBJ2-1
abundance: .
d_gene: .
v_gene: TRBV7-2

CDR3aa: CASSSHGGDGGYTF
CDR3nt: TGTGCCAGCAGTTCCCATGGCGGGGATGGCGGCTACACCTTC
j_gene: TRBJ1-2
abundance: .
d_gene: .
v_gene: TRBV6-6

CDR3aa: CASSLRLAGAGETQYF
CDR3nt: TGTGCCAGCAGCTTAAGACTAGCGGGAGCCGGAGAGACCCAGTACTTC
j_gene: TRBJ2-5
abundance: few
d_gene: TRBD2
v_gene: TRBV5-4

CDR3aa: CASSPGQGSNQPQHF
CDR3nt: TGTGCCAGCAGCCCCGGACAGGGAAGCAATCAGCCCCAGCATTTT
j_gene: TRBJ1-5
abundance: once
d_gene: TRBD1
v_gene: TRBV5-5

CDR3aa: CASSQEQSSYEQYF
CDR3nt: TGTGCCAGCAGCCAAGAGCAGTCCTCCTACGAGCAGTACTTC
j_gene: TRBJ2-7
abundance: .
d_gene: .
v_gene: TRBV4-2

CDR3aa: CASSGSPGSTDTQYF
CDR3nt: TGTGCCAGCAGTGGTTCGCCAGGGAGCACAGATACGCAGTATTTT
j_gene: TRBJ2-3
abundance: .
d_gene: .
v_gene: TRBV6-4

CDR3aa: CTSSQTRGGCNSPLHF
CDR3nt: TGCACCAGCAGCCAAACAAGGGGAGGTTGTAATTCACCCCTCCACTTT
j_gene: TRBJ1-6
abundance: .
d_gene: .
v_gene: TRBV1

CDR3aa: CASSLGSGQKNTEAFF
CDR3nt: TGTGCCAGCAGCTTAGGTTCGGGACAGAAGAACACTGAAGCTTTCTTT
j_gene: TRBJ1-1
abundance: few
d_gene: TRBD1
v_gene: TRBV7-8

CDR3aa: CASSQGRLRFGNTEAFF
CDR3nt: TGCGCCAGCAGCCAAGGGCGCTTGAGGTTCGGAAACACTGAAGCTTTCTTT
j_gene: TRBJ1-1
abundance: few
d_gene: .
v_gene: TRBV4-1

CDR3aa: CAITQGSGAEAFF
CDR3nt: TGTGCCATCACGCAGGGATCGGGGGCTGAAGCTTTCTTT
j_gene: TRBJ1-1
abundance: .
d_gene: .
v_gene: TRBV10-3

CDR3aa: CASSLSRGLNYGYTF
CDR3nt: TGTGCCAGCAGTTTATCCCGCGGCCTTAACTATGGCTACACCTTC
j_gene: TRBJ1-2
abundance: .
d_gene: .
v_gene: TRBV27

CDR3aa: CASNAGVGETQYF
CDR3nt: TGTGCCAGCAATGCGGGAGTAGGAGAGACCCAGTACTTC
j_gene: TRBJ2-5
abundance: .
d_gene: TRBD2
v_gene: TRBV13

CDR3aa: CASSSSSGNTIYF
CDR3nt: TGTGCCAGCAGTTCTTCCAGTGGAAACACCATATATTTT
j_gene: TRBJ1-3
abundance: .
d_gene: .
v_gene: TRBV11-2

CDR3aa: CASSLRSTRSGGLDTEAFF
CDR3nt: TGTGCCAGCAGCTTACGGTCGACGCGGTCAGGGGGCTTGGACACTGAAGCTTTCTTT
j_gene: TRBJ1-1
abundance: once
d_gene: TRBD1
v_gene: TRBV7-8

CDR3aa: CASSLEHRFTDTQYF
CDR3nt: TGCGCCAGCAGCTTGGAACACAGATTCACAGATACGCAGTATTTT
j_gene: TRBJ2-3
abundance: .
d_gene: .
v_gene: TRBV5-1

CDR3aa: CASSLVTPNYGYTF
CDR3nt: TGTGCCAGCAGCTTAGTGACTCCTAACTATGGCTACACCTTC
j_gene: TRBJ1-2
abundance: .
d_gene: .
v_gene: TRBV7-9

CDR3aa: CATVNLRDGQNSQYF
CDR3nt: TGTGCCACCGTTAACCTTCGAGACGGCCAAAACAGTCAGTACTTC
j_gene: TRBJ2-4
abundance: .
d_gene: .
v_gene: TRBV6-5

CDR3aa: CAWEAGGLTGELFF
CDR3nt: TGTGCCTGGGAAGCGGGGGGGCTGACCGGGGAGCTGTTTTTT
j_gene: TRBJ2-2
abundance: .
d_gene: TRBD2
v_gene: TRBV30

CDR3aa: CASSKTRNTEAFF
CDR3nt: TGTGCCAGCAGTAAGACAAGGAACACTGAAGCTTTCTTT
j_gene: TRBJ1-1
abundance: few
d_gene: .
v_gene: TRBV6-1

CDR3aa: CASSPPGGTGELFF
CDR3nt: TGTGCCAGCAGCCCCCCCGGGGGCACCGGGGAGCTGTTTTTT
j_gene: TRBJ2-2
abundance: .
d_gene: .
v_gene: TRBV5-6

CDR3aa: CASSYQGATGNQPQHF
CDR3nt: TGTGCCAGTAGTTATCAGGGGGCGACGGGCAATCAGCCCCAGCATTTT
j_gene: TRBJ1-5
abundance: .
d_gene: TRBD1
v_gene: TRBV19

CDR3aa: CASSVAPQGGEKLFF
CDR3nt: TGTGCCAGCAGCGTAGCTCCGCAGGGTGGCGAAAAACTGTTTTTT
j_gene: TRBJ1-4
abundance: .
d_gene: .
v_gene: TRBV9

CDR3aa: CASSQELAEGGETQYF
CDR3nt: TGCGCCAGCAGCCAAGAACTAGCGGAGGGGGGAGAGACCCAGTACTTC
j_gene: TRBJ2-5
abundance: .
d_gene: TRBD2
v_gene: TRBV4-1

CDR3aa: CASSPRGQGFNEKLFF
CDR3nt: TGCGCCAGCAGCCCCAGGGGCCAGGGGTTTAATGAAAAACTGTTTTTT
j_gene: TRBJ1-4
abundance: .
d_gene: .
v_gene: TRBV4-3

CDR3aa: CASSYTSGQETQYF
CDR3nt: TGTGCCAGCAGTTATACTAGCGGCCAAGAGACCCAGTACTTC
j_gene: TRBJ2-5
abundance: .
d_gene: TRBD2
v_gene: TRBV28

CDR3aa: CAWSGQNYGYTF
CDR3nt: TGTGCCTGGTCGGGACAGAACTATGGCTACACCTTC
j_gene: TRBJ1-2
abundance: .
d_gene: TRBD1
v_gene: TRBV30

CDR3aa: CASSQDGTSGNNEQFF
CDR3nt: TGCGCCAGCAGCCAAGATGGGACTAGCGGAAACAATGAGCAGTTCTTC
j_gene: TRBJ2-1
abundance: .
d_gene: TRBD2
v_gene: TRBV4-3

CDR3aa: CSDGQGLQPQHF
CDR3nt: TGCAGCGATGGACAGGGATTGCAGCCCCAGCATTTT
j_gene: TRBJ1-5
abundance: .
d_gene: TRBD1
v_gene: TRBV29-1

CDR3aa: CASTSRPGGRGDTQYF
CDR3nt: TGTGCCAGCACCTCGCGCCCCGGTGGCCGAGGAGATACGCAGTATTTT
j_gene: TRBJ2-3
abundance: .
d_gene: .
v_gene: TRBV5-4

CDR3aa: CASSLIAGGNTGELFF
CDR3nt: TGTGCCAGCAGCCTAATAGCGGGAGGTAACACCGGGGAGCTGTTTTTT
j_gene: TRBJ2-2
abundance: .
d_gene: TRBD2
v_gene: TRBV7-2

CDR3aa: CAGSGTVGKLFF
CDR3nt: TGTGCCGGCTCCGGGACAGTCGGAAAACTGTTTTTT
j_gene: TRBJ1-4
abundance: .
d_gene: TRBD1
v_gene: TRBV2

CDR3aa: CASSLGTSGASSTDTQYF
CDR3nt: TGTGCCAGCAGCCTCGGGACTAGCGGGGCCTCAAGCACAGATACGCAGTATTTT
j_gene: TRBJ2-3
abundance: .
d_gene: TRBD2
v_gene: TRBV4-2

CDR3aa: CASTGGPTYEQYF
CDR3nt: TGTGCCAGCACCGGGGGGCCGACCTACGAGCAGTACTTC
j_gene: TRBJ2-7
abundance: .
d_gene: .
v_gene: TRBV6-1

CDR3aa: CSVLDRAYWAQYF
CDR3nt: TGCAGCGTACTGGACAGGGCTTACTGGGCCCAGTACTTC
j_gene: TRBJ2-5
abundance: few
d_gene: TRBD1
v_gene: TRBV29-1

CDR3aa: CASSLWISGRVSSYNEQFF
CDR3nt: TGTGCCAGCAGTTTATGGATTAGCGGGAGGGTGAGCTCCTACAATGAGCAGTTCTTC
j_gene: TRBJ2-1
abundance: .
d_gene: TRBD2
v_gene: TRBV27

CDR3aa: CASRVSGPRNEQFF
CDR3nt: TGCGCCAGCCGCGTTAGCGGTCCTAGAAATGAGCAGTTCTTC
j_gene: TRBJ2-1
abundance: few
d_gene: .
v_gene: TRBV5-1

CDR3aa: CASSSWTSGGGLGETQYF
CDR3nt: TGTGCCAGCAGCTCTTGGACTAGCGGGGGGGGGTTAGGAGAGACCCAGTACTTC
j_gene: TRBJ2-5
abundance: .
d_gene: TRBD2
v_gene: TRBV5-4

CDR3aa: CASSPLTGSTYEQYF
CDR3nt: TGTGCCAGCAGTCCCTTAACAGGGTCCACCTACGAGCAGTACTTC
j_gene: TRBJ2-7
abundance: once
d_gene: .
v_gene: TRBV6-5